This TCR beta chain was captured by sequencing in a study of T cell repertoires in cytomegalovirus infection. Study conclusions and caveats: Accumulated public TCR beta family frequency recognized individuals carrying CMV together with the relevant HLA.

Points on this clonotype: Its antigen is undetermined.

TCRdb re-called the reads with MiXCR, one entry per CDR3 protein. The repertoire holds nearly 550,000 distinct CDR3 sequences, with more than 15% as singletons. Trimming removed 6 bases from V and 6 bases from J; junction bases left unmatched: 8. CDR3 size: 14 residues. Germline V gene lookup returns CDR1 MNHEY and CDR2 SMNVEV (reference sequence). This TCR was sampled from a human donor in good health (CMV status not recorded). Some clones in this sample may be carry-over from other donors' samples. Material: CD8+ T cells from PBMCs. The V and J genes are TRBV27 and TRBJ2-1, with 7 bases matching TRBD2. CDR3 bases: TGTGCCAGCAGCGGACTAGTAAGTTTCAATGAGCAGTTCTTC. Translation gives CASSGLVSFNEQFF.